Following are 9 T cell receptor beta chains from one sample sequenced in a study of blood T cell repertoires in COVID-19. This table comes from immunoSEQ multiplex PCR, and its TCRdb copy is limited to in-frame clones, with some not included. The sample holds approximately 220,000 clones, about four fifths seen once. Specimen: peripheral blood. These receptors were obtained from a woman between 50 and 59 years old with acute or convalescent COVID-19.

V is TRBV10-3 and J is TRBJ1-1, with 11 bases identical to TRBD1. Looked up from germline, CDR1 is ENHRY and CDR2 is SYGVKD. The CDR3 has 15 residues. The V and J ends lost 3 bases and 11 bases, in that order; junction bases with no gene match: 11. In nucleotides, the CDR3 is TGTGCCATCAGTGATTCCGGGACAGGGGGTTTATTGGCTTTCTTT. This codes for CAISDSGTGGLLAFF.

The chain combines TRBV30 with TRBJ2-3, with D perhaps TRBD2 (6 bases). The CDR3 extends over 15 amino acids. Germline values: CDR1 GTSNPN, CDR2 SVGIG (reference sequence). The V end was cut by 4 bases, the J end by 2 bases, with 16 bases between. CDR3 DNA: TGTGCCTGGACGCGGGATAGAAAAAACACAGATACGCAGTATTTT. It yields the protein CAWTRDRKNTDTQYF.

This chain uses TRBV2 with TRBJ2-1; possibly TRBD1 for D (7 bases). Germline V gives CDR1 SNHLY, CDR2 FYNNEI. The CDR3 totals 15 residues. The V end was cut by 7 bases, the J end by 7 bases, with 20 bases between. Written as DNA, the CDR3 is TGTGCCAGCAAGGCGGGGACAGCGCAGGGGAATGAGCAGTTCTTC. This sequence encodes CASKAGTAQGNEQFF.

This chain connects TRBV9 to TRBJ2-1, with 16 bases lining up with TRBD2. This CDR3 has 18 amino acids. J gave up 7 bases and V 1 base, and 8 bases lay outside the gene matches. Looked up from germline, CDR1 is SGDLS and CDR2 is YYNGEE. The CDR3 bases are TGTGCCAGCAGCGTAAGGGGACTAGCGGGAGGGCCAGAGAATGAGCAGTTCTTC. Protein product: CASSVRGLAGGPENEQFF. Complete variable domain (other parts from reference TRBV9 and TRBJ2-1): DSGVTQTPKHLITATGQRVTLRCSPRSGDLSVYWYQQSLDQGLQFLIQYYNGEERAKGNILERFSAQQFPDLHSELNLSSLELGDSALYFCASSVRGLAGGPENEQFFGPGTRLTVL.

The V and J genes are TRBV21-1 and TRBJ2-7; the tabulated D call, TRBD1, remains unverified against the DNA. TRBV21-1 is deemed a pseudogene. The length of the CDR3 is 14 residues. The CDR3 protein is CASSKGWGLYEQYF. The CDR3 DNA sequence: TGTGCCAGCAGCAAAGGGTGGGGGCTTTACGAGCAGTACTTC.

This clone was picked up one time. The CDR3, as DNA: TGTGCCAGCAGCCACCCTAGCGGGAGGAACAATGAGCAGTTCTTC. Translated, it gives CASSHPSGRNNEQFF. The V gene is TRBV13, the J gene TRBJ2-1, with 11 bases that match TRBD2. V lost 5 bases, J lost 5 bases, and 5 bases stayed unmatched. The CDR3 has 15 amino acids. Germline V lookup: CDR1 PRHDT, CDR2 FYEKMQ (reference sequence).

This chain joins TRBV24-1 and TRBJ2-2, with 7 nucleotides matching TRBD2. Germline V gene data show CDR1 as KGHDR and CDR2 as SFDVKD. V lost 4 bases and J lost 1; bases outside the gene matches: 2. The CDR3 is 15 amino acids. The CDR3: CATSDSSGNTGELFF. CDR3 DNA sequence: TGTGCCACCAGTGACTCTAGCGGGAACACCGGGGAGCTGTTTTTT.

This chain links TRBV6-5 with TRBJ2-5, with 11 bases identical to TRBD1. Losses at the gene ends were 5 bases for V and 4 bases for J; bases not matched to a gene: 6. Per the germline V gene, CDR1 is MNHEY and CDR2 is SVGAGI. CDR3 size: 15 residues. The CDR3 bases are TGTGCCAGCAGTAATACCGGGACAGGGGGAGAGACCCAGTACTTC. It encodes CASSNTGTGGETQYF.

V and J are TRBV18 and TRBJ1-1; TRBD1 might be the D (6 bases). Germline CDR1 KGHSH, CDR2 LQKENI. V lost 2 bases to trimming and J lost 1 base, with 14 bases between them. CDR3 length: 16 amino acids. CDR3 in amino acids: CASSPSQGIGNTEAFF. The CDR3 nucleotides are TGTGCCAGCTCACCATCGCAGGGGATCGGGAACACTGAAGCTTTCTTT. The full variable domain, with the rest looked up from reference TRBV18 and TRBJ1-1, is NAGVMQNPRHLVRRRGQEARLRCSPMKGHSHVYWYRQLPEEGLKFMVYLQKENIIDESGMPKERFSAEFPKEGPSILRIQQVVRGDSAAYFCASSPSQGIGNTEAFFGQGTRLTVV.